The subject of this entry is one T cell receptor beta chain. The antigen is unknown. This sample stems from a study of OX40 agonist ivuxolimab in advanced cancers. Study-level background: Hepatocellular carcinoma, melanoma, renal cell or head and neck cancer affected the dose-escalation patients. Study-wide findings and caveats: Some nonresponders likewise displayed low normalized T-cell clonal expansion. Expanded clones belonging to CD8+ T cells outnumbered, on average, those of CD4+.

Germline values: CDR1 PRHDT, CDR2 FYEKMQ (reference sequence). The CDR3 runs 15 residues. The ends lost 5 bases at V and 2 bases at J; junction bases unmatched: 6. Systemic immunosuppression or a history of autoimmune disease excluded patients. The protocol was immunoSEQ multiplex PCR, while the TCRdb copy is restricted to in-frame clones and leaves out a portion. The sample consists of about 50,000 clones, around nine tenths of them appearing once. The sequencing here drew on CD4+ or CD8+ T cells sorted from blood, taken in a trial of the OX40 agonist ivuxolimab. The rearrangement links TRBV13 to TRBJ2-7; 10 bases match TRBD2. This receptor was identified in an adult with an advanced solid tumor such as melanoma, head and neck, liver or kidney cancer. The CDR3 DNA reads as TGTGCCAGCAGCAGCGGGACTAGCGAGGCCTACGAGCAGTACTTC. It encodes CASSSGTSEAYEQYF.